The clone carrying this T cell receptor beta chain appeared once. Its specificity is unknown. The record originates from a study of T cell responses to AZD1222 COVID-19 vaccine. Points from the study as a whole: Nearly half of the spike-specific TCRs reportedly recognize variant regions that carry no mutations. Baseline serostatus was positive in only six AZD1222 recipients. Dominant at 160-218 and 743-854, vaccine-associated CD4 TCRs also spanned spike.

Assay: immunoSEQ multiplex PCR; the TCRdb copy retains only in-frame clones and omits some. The sample has over 130,000 clones; 85% to 95% are singletons. This CDR3 has 14 amino acids. Trimming pared 6 bases from V and 2 bases from J, leaving 11 bases between. Looked up from germline, CDR1 is LNHDA and CDR2 is SQIVND (reference sequence). Analyses pooled second doses at about 4 or about 12 weeks. The sequence came from an adult who received the AZD1222 COVID-19 vaccine. J is TRBJ1-3 and V is TRBV19, with D possibly being TRBD1 (6 bases). The sample was peripheral blood, taken 28 days after the second AZD1222 dose. CDR3 amino acids: CASSTGSAGNTIYF. The CDR3 nucleotides are TGTGCCAGTAGCACAGGGTCGGCTGGAAACACCATATATTTT.